The entry below gives a single TCR beta chain sequence along with its context. In this sample, this clone turned up a few times. It has no known antigen specificity. No much larger clone exists at a distance of one base, and base qualities are not known. TCRbeta CDR3 regions were amplified from genomic DNA by means of the immunoSEQ Assay, a bias-controlled multiplex PCR. The authors' pipeline ran thus. The number of nucleated cells in each sample was estimated from the amplification of reference gene primers within the assay. To quantify the absolute abundance of each unique TCRbeta CDR3 rearrangement, sequence reads were collapsed and filtered. For each sample, productive Simpson clonality was calculated as the square root of Simpson's diversity index over productive rearrangements. TCRdb limited this immuneACCESS table to in-frame rearrangements with V and J called. A share of clones is missing; checked studies link under half to unresolved V genes, and the rest is unexplained. That table is the source of V, J and clone size, and D and trimming were worked out from the DNA. In this sample the table shows 95,000 or so clones, roughly 86% of which occur a single time. About 18% of the sample goes to the ten largest clones.

V loses 3 bases of germline sequence and J loses 4 bases, and the interval between the two ends is 15 bases. Looking up the germline V gene yields CDR1 MDHEN and CDR2 SYDVKM. The CDR3 numbers 15 residues from cysteine through phenylalanine. The entry retains the CDR3 DNA only, 45 bases that are in frame from base 1. These data are taken from a study of blood T cell repertoires in COVID-19 (dated by TCRdb to about 2020). Concerning the study at large: Samples from collaborators originated in the United States, Italy and Spain and spanned both the acute and convalescent phases of COVID-19. The material from the prospective study consisted of cDNA or gDNA derived from T cells, B-cell-depleted T cells, or PBMCs. The dataset comprised deeply sampled blood TCRbeta repertoires from subjects exposed to, actively infected with, or recovered from COVID-19. The repertoires were released in a freely available public database intended as a resource for research on the immune response to SARS-CoV-2. The samples were drawn from two sources: the first 160 participants of the ongoing ImmuneRACE study, and 950 to 1,500 subjects contributed by 6 global collaborators. A de-identified subject ID, COVID-19 status, age in years and sex were almost always included in the sample metadata. HLA class I and class II types, where available, came from metadata supplied by the sample provider rather than from assay-based typing.

The collaborating institutions used their own protocols to collect whole blood in K2EDTA tubes. Collaborator samples were shipped for TCRbeta analysis as frozen whole blood, isolated PBMCs, or DNA extracted from either sample type. Broad study findings and their caveats: How much clinical and demographic metadata was included differed by source and by participant, and the metadata was provided uncurated.

The receptor was derived from a human donor in a cohort sampled during active COVID-19. The rearrangement combines TRBV28 with TRBJ2-5, with TRBD1 as a weak D call on 6 bases. Sequenced input: peripheral blood. In nucleotide form, the sequence is TGTGCCAGCAGTTTTGGATCGGGCAGGGGAGAGACCCAGTACTTC. Translated, it reads CASSFGSGRGETQYF.